Described below is a single T cell receptor (beta chain) sequence and its context. This clonotype was recorded a few times. Its antigen is currently not known. The input lacks base qualities; no much larger clone sits a single base away. Graves' hyperthyroidism was defined as stable when no progression to ophthalmopathy occurred over 18 months of follow-up. Hyperthyroidism patients were newly diagnosed, had a disease duration of under 2 months, and were aged 18 to 65 years. The study excluded patients with uncontrolled infections, other autoimmune diseases, pregnancy or lactation. Diagnoses relied on clinical symptoms, serum thyroxine and TRAb, thyroid ultrasound and orbital computed tomography. PBMCs were separated from about 10 ml of fresh peripheral blood using Ficoll-Paque density gradient centrifugation. Total RNA was extracted using Trizol reagent, and RNA quality was assessed on an Agilent 2100 Bioanalyzer.

The cysteine opens and the phenylalanine closes a CDR3 of 16 amino acids. The retained sequence is limited to the CDR3, 48 bases, with the frame set at the first base. V lost 5 bases and J lost 0 bases, and the count of bases not matched to a germline gene is 10. The germline V gene sets CDR1 to SGHTA and CDR2 to FQGNSA. The data stem from a study of T cells in Graves' hyperthyroidism and ophthalmopathy (dated by TCRdb to about 2019). Background for the entire study: Peripheral blood samples were taken at initial diagnosis, before any treatment was given. To identify distinguishing TCR V-J signatures, a discovery cohort of 90 to 100 patients was used, comprising 43 with Graves' ophthalmopathy and approximately 58 with stable Graves' hyperthyroidism. An independent validation cohort of fewer than 20 hyperthyroidism patients and 17 patients who later progressed to ophthalmopathy tested prospective prediction of ophthalmopathy. For training and testing, the roughly 97 patients in the discovery cohort were randomly divided in a 7:3 ratio. Thyroid tissue and blood T-cell repertoires from six Graves' hyperthyroidism patients were also compared in the study. After sampling, hyperthyroidism patients received methimazole starting at 30 mg daily, and ophthalmopathy patients received high-dose intravenous methylprednisolone. TCR Vbeta CDR3 sequencing of approximately 140 peripheral blood samples (roughly 43 ophthalmopathy, about 75 hyperthyroidism and some 17 progressor patients) is reported in the paper.

What the study reported, not specific to this receptor: Ophthalmopathy was separated from stable hyperthyroidism by a 13 V-J signature model, with approximately 85% sensitivity and around 81% specificity obtained in cross-validation and 80%/75% obtained in testing. During validation, the model predicted progression to ophthalmopathy a median of about 5.9 months ahead of onset, with around 71% sensitivity and 72.22% specificity. Sample size was not statistically predetermined, and blinding of investigators to group allocation was not performed. Blood samples also contained most of the expanded thyroid clonotypes (frequency above 0.001), which suggests that blood repertoires may reflect thyroid immune responses.

The TCR beta CDR3 regions were amplified from RNA transcripts. A first-round RT-PCR of the TCR CDR3 used the HTBI primer set with the Qiagen OneStep RT-PCR kit. Libraries were constructed in a second round of multiplex PCR, after which size selection and purification were performed. Libraries were sequenced paired-end with 100 bp reads on an Illumina HiSeq2000. On the authors' methods: Raw data were processed with SOAPnuke, discarding reads with adapters, uncalled bases, mean Phred below 15, or no exact constant-primer or identifier match. High-quality paired reads were merged using COPE v1.2.5, and each unique nucleotide sequence was defined as a clonotype. Clonotypes were aligned to IMGT TRBV, TRBD and TRBJ reference segments using MiTCR v1.1. The analysis included only V-J combinations with a frequency above 0.0001, which together covered 99% to 99.2% of the repertoires. The TCS score was defined as the ratio of F50 (clonal expansion) to E x V (chaos), calculated using BLOSUM62-based TCRdist between CDR3 peptides within each V-J. Welch's t-statistics and random forest reduced around 520 V-J features to roughly 13, which were used in a naive Bayes classifier (R e1071). Using fastp trimming at Q25 and MiXCR clonotype assembly, TCRdb reanalyzed the public sequencing data and kept in-frame beta chains. CDR3 protein sequences are deduplicated, and each keeps its most common genes and DNA. These V and J calls rely on TCRdb rather than the paper's analysis. The sample yields 550,000 to 800,000 distinct CDR3 sequences; 16% were counted once. Under 8.5% of the sample goes to the ten largest clones.

This TCR was sampled from a man aged 18-30 years with Graves' hyperthyroidism. The rearranged segments are TRBV7-2 and TRBJ2-7; TRBD2 fits 7 bases in the junction. The sample was blood. In nucleotide form, the sequence is TGTGCCAGCAGCCCGCCCCGGGGGGACTACTCCTACGAGCAGTACTTC. It translates to CASSPPRGDYSYEQYF.